In this sample, the clone carrying this T cell receptor beta chain turned up a few times. Its target is unknown. The sample comes from a study of cytomegalovirus exposure and HLA in healthy donors. In the study overall: Some 85 million unique TCRs, all from HLA-typed donors, were included in an early release of the data. Most genotyped donors, around 78% of about 430, had Caucasian-associated genetic ancestry.

Study observations and caveats: CMV serostatus was the only immune exposure information that was available. Sequencing depth roughly uniform across donors was assumed in presence/absence analyses.

Germline V gene data show CDR1 as SEHNR and CDR2 as FQNEAQ (reference sequence). V lost 5 bases, J lost 2 bases, and 8 bases stayed unmatched. This CDR3 spans 17 amino acids. 13 Jbeta primers and 60 Vbeta primers were used for the PCR. Sequencing was performed with immunoSEQ multiplex PCR; in TCRdb, only in-frame clones are kept and a portion is missing. The repertoire holds roughly 200,000 clones, about 78% seen once, with about 2.8% in the top ten. The sequenced sample was PBMCs. This chain joins TRBV7-9 and TRBJ2-3, with 12 bases that match TRBD2. This TCR was recovered from a woman aged 25 to 39 in good health and CMV-seronegative. CDR3 sequence (DNA): TGTGCCAGCAGCCACGCCCCTAGCGGGGGGGACACAGATACGCAGTATTTT. Its translation: CASSHAPSGGDTDTQYF.